This TCR beta chain was sequenced for a study of lymphopenia after photon versus proton radiotherapy. TCRdb keeps only in-frame clones here, not all; method: immunoSEQ multiplex PCR. This sample has about 70,000 clones, with around 87% found just once. The CDR3 extends over 14 amino acids. Germline loops: CDR1 SGHRS, CDR2 YFSETQ. Trimming left V 0 bases short and J 4 bases short, with 11 bases between. Study findings and constraints: Oligoclonal CD8+ Temra expansion after nadir drove photon patients' diversity drop. Survival link was tested only in deceased patients; proton benefit remains a possibility. Relative stability marked proton patients; photon patients lost diversity and naive cells.

Concerning this clone: Its antigen remains unidentified.

Sequencing used peripheral blood, obtained from a patient treated with proton-based radiotherapy. The rearrangement links TRBV5-1 to TRBJ2-7; perhaps TRBD1 as D (6 bases). The TCR sequence derives from a man older than 75 with esophageal cancer. The CDR3 loop reads CASSLDPGVYEQYF. CDR3 DNA sequence: TGCGCCAGCAGCTTGGACCCAGGGGTGTACGAGCAGTACTTC.